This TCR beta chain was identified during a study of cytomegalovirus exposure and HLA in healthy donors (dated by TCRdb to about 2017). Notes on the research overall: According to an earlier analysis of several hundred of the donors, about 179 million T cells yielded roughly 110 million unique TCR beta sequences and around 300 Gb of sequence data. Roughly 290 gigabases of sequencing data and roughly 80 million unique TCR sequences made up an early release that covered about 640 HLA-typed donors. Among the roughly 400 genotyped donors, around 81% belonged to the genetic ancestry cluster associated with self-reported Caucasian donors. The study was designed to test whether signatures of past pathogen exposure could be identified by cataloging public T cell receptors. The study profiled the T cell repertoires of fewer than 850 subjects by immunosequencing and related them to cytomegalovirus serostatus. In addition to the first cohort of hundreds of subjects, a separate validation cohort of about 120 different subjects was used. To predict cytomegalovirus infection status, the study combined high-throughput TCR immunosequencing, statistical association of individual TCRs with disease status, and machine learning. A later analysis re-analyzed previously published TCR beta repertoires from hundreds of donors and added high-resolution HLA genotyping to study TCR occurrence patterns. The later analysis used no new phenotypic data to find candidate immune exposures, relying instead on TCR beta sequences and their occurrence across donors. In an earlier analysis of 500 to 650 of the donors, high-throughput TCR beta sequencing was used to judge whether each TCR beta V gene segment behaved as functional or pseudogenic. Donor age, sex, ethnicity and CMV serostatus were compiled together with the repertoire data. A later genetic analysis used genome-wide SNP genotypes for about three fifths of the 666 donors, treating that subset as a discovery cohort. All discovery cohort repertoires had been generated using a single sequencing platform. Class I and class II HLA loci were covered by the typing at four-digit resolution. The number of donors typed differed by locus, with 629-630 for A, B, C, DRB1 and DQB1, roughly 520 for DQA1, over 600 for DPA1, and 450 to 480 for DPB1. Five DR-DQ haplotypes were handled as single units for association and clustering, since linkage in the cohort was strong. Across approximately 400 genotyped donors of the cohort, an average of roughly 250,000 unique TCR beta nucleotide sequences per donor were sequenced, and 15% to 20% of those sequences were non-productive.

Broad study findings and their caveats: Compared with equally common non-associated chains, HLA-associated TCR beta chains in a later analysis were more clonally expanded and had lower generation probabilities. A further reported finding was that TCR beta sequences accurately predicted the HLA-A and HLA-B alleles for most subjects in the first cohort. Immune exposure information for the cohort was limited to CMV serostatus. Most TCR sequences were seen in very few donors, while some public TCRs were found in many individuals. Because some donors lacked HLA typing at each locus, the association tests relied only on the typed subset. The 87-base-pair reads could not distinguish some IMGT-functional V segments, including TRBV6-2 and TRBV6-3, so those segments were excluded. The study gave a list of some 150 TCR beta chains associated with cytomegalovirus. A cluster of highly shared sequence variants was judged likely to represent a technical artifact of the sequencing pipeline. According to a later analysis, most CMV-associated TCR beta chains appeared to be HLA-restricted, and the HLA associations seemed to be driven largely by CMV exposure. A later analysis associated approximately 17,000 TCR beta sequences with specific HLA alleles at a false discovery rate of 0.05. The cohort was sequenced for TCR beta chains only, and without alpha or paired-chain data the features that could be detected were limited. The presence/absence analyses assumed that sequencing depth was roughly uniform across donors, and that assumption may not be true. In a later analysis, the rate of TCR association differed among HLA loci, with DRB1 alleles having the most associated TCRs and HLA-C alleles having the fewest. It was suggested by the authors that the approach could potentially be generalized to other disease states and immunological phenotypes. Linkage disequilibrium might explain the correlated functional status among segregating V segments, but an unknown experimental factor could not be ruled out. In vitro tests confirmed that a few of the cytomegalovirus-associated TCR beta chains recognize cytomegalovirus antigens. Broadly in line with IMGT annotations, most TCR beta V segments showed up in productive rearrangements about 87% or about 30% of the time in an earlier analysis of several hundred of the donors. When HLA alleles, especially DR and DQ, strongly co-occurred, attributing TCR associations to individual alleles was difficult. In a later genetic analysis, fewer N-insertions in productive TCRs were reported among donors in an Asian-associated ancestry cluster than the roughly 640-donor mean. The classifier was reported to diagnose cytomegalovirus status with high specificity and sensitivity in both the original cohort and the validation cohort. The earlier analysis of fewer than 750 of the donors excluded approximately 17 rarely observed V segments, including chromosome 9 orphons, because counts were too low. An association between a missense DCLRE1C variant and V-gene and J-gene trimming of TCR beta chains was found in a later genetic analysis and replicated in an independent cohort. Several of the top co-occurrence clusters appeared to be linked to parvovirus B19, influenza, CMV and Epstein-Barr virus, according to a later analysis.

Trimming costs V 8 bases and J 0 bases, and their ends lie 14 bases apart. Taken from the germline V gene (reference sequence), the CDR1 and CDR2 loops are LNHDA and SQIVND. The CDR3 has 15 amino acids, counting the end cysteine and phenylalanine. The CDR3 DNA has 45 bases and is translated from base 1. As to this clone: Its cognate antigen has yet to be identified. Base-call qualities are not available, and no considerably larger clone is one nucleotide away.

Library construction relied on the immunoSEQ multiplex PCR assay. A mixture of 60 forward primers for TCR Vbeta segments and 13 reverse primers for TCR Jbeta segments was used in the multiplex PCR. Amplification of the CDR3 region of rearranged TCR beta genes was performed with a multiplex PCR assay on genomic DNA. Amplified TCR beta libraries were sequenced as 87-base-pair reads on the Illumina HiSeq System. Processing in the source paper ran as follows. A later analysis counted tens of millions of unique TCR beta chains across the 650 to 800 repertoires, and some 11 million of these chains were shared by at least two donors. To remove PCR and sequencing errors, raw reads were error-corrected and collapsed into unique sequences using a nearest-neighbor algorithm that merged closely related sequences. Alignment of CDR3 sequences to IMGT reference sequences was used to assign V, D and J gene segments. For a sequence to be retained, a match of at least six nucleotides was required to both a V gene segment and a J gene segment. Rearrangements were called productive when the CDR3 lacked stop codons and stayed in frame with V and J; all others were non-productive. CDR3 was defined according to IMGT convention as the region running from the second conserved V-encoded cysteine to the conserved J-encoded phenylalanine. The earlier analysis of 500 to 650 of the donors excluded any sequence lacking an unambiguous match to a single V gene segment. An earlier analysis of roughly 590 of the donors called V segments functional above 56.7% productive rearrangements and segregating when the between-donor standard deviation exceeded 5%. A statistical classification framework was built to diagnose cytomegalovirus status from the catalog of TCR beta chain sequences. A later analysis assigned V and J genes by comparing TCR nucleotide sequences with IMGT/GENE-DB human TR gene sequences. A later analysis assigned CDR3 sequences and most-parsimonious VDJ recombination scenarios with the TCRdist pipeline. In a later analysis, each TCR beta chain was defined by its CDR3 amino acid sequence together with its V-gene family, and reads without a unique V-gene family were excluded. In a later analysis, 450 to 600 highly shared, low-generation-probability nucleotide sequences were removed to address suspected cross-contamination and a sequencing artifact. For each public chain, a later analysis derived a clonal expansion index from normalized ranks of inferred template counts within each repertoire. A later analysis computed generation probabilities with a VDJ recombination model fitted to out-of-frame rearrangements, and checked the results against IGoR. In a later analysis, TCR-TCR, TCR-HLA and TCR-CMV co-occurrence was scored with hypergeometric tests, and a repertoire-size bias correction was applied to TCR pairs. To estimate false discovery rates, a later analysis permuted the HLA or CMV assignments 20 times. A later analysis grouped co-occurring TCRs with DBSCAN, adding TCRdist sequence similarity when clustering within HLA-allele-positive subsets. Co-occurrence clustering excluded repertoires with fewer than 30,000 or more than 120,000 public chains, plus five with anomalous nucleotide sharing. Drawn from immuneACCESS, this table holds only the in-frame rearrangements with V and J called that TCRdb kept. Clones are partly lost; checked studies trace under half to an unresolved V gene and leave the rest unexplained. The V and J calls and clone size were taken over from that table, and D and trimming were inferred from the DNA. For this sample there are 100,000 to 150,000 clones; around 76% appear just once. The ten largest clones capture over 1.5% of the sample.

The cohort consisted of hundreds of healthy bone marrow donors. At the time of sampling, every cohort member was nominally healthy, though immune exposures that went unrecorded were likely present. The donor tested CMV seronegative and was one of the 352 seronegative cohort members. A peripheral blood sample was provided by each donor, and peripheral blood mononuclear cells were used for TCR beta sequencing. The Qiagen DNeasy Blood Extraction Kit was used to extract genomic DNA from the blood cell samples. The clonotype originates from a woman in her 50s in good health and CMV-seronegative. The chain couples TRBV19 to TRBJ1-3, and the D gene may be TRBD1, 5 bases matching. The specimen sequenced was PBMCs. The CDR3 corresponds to CASRSTGYSGNTIYF. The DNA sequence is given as TGTGCCAGTCGATCAACAGGTTACTCTGGAAACACCATATATTTT.